A single sample gave rise to the 4 T cell receptor beta chains below, sequenced in a study of CD8 T cells in ankylosing spondylitis. TCRdb reprocessed the 5' RACE reads with MiXCR, giving one entry per CDR3 protein. The sample includes 250,000 or so distinct CDR3 sequences, over 15% of them seen just once. The specimen sequenced was blood, either unsorted or a sorted T cell fraction (not recorded which). Receptor source: a male donor with ankylosing spondylitis or in good health (not recorded which).

The chain employs TRBV9 and TRBJ2-3; D perhaps matches TRBD2 (7 bases). V was clipped by 2 bases and J by 3 bases, with 16 bases between them. This CDR3 contains 16 residues. The V gene's germline CDR1 is SGDLS and CDR2 YYNGEE. CDR3 sequence (DNA): TGTGCCAGCAGCGTCCCACGCGGGGGCGGGACAGATACGCAGTATTTT. Encoded protein: CASSVPRGGGTDTQYF. The full variable domain, its missing parts supplied by reference TRBV9 and TRBJ2-3, is DSGVTQTPKHLITATGQRVTLRCSPRSGDLSVYWYQQSLDQGLQFLIQYYNGEERAKGNILERFSAQQFPDLHSELNLSSLELGDSALYFCASSVPRGGGTDTQYFGPGTRLTVL.

There are many counts of this clonotype. This sequence joins TRBV9 and TRBJ2-7, with 8 nucleotides matching TRBD1. There are 14 residues in the CDR3. Germline V gives CDR1 SGDLS, CDR2 YYNGEE. Trimming took 2 bases from V and 5 from J; bases not matched to a gene: 6. The DNA of the CDR3 is TGTGCCAGCAGCGTCGTGGACAGGGAGGACGAGCAGTACTTC. This translates into CASSVVDREDEQYF.

This rearrangement joins TRBV28 to TRBJ2-2; 14 nucleotides align to TRBD2. J gave up 6 bases and V 3 bases, and 9 bases lay outside the gene matches. Germline CDR1 is MDHEN and CDR2 is SYDVKM. This CDR3 is 18 amino acids long. The CDR3 sequence: CASSFGTSGSPVAGELFF. Here the CDR3 DNA reads TGTGCCAGCAGTTTCGGGACTAGCGGGAGTCCGGTTGCCGGGGAGCTGTTTTTT. Full variable domain (remainder filled in from reference TRBV28 and TRBJ2-2): DVKVTQSSRYLVKRTGEKVFLECVQDMDHENMFWYRQDPGLGLRLIYFSYDVKMKEKGDIPEGYSVSREKKERFSLILESASTNQTSMYLCASSFGTSGSPVAGELFFGEGSRLTVL.

This clonotype was observed many times. The chain couples TRBV6-5 to TRBJ2-7; D remains ambiguous. Germline CDR1 reads MNHEY; CDR2 reads SVGAGI. V was clipped by 0 bases and J by 10 bases, with 7 bases between them. There are 11 residues in the CDR3. CDR3 protein: CASSYSAVQYF. CDR3 bases: TGTGCCAGCAGTTACTCGGCCGTCCAGTACTTC.